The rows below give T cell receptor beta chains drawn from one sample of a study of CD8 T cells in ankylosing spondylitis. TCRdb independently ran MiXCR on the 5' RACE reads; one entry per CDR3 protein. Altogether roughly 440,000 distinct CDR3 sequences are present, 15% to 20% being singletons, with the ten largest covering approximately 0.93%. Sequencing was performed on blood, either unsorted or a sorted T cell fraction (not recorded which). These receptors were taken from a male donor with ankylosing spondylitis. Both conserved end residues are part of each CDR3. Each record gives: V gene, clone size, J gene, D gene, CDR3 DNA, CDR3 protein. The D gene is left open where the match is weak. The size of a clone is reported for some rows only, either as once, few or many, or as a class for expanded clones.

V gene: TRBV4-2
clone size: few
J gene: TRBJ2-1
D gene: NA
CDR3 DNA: TGTGCCAGCAGCCAAGATGTACAGAATGAGCAGTTCTTC
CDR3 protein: CASSQDVQNEQFF

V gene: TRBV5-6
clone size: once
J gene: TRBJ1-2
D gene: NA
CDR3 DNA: TGTGCCAGCAGCTCAGGAGACGCAGGCTACACCTTC
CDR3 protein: CASSSGDAGYTF

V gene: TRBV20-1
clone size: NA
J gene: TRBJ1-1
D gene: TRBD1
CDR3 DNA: TGCAGTGCTAGAGGTAGGGACAGCAACACTGAAGCTTTCTTT
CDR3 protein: CSARGRDSNTEAFF

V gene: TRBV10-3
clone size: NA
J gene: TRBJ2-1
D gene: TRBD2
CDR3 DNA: TGTGCCATCAGTGCCCTGACTAGCGGACACAATGAGCAGTTCTTC
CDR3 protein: CAISALTSGHNEQFF

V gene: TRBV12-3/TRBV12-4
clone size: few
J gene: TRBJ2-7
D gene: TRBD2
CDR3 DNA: TGTGCCAGCAGTTACGGACTAGCGGGGATCTACGAGCAGTACTTC
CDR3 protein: CASSYGLAGIYEQYF

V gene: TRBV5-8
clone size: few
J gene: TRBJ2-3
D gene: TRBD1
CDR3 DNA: TGTGCCAGCAGCTTGGACAGGGGGAGTACAGATACGCAGTATTTT
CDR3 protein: CASSLDRGSTDTQYF

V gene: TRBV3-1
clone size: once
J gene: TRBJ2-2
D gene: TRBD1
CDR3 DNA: TGTGCCAGCAGCCACCTGGGACAGGGGAACACCGGGGAGCTGTTTTTT
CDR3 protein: CASSHLGQGNTGELFF

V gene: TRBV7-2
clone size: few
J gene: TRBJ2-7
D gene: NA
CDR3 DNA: TGTGCCAGCAGCTTAGGGGCGAGCAGGGAGCAGTACTTC
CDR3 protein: CASSLGASREQYF

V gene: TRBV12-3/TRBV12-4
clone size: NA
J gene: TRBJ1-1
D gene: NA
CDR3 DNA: TGTGCCAGCAGCAGACCCCGGAACACTGAAGCTTTCTTT
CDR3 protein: CASSRPRNTEAFF

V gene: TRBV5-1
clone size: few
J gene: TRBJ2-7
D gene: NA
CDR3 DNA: TGCGCCAGCGGGCCACTCGGGAGCTCCTACGAGCAGTACTTC
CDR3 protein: CASGPLGSSYEQYF

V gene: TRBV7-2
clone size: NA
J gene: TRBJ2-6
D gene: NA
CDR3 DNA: TGTGCCAGCAGCTTACAAGCGCTCTCTGGGGCCAACGTCCTGACTTTC
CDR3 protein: CASSLQALSGANVLTF

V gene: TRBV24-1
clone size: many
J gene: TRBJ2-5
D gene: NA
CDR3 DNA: TGTGCCACCAGTGATCGGTTGGGGAAGACCCAAGAGACCCAGTACTTC
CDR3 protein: CATSDRLGKTQETQYF

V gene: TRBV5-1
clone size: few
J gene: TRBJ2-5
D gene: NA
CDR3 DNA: TGCGCCAGCAACTTGGTCGGCCAAGAGACCCAGTACTTC
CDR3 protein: CASNLVGQETQYF

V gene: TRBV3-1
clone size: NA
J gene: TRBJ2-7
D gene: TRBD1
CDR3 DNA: TGTGCCAGCAGCAAAGGGACAGGGGGAGGGATTTACGAGCAGTACTTC
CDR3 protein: CASSKGTGGGIYEQYF

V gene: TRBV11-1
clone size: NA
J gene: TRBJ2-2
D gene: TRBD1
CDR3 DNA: TGTGCCAGCAGCCCCCGGGACAGGGAGGTTGGGGAGCTGTTTTTT
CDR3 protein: CASSPRDREVGELFF

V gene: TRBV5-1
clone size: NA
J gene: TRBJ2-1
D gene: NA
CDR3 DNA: TGCGCCAGCAGCTTGGCAGGGCCAGAGCAGTTCTTC
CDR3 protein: CASSLAGPEQFF

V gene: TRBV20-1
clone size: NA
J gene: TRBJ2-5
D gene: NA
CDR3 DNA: TGCAGTGCTCCCCAGGGAAACCAAGAGACCCAGTACTTC
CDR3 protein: CSAPQGNQETQYF

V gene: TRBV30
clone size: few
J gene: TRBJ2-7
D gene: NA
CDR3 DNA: TGTGCCTGGAGTGTCGTCGACGAGCAGTACTTC
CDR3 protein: CAWSVVDEQYF

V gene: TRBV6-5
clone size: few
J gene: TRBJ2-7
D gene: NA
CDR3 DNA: TGTGCCAGCAGTTACTCGAGGACCTGGGAATCCTACGAGCAGTACTTC
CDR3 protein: CASSYSRTWESYEQYF

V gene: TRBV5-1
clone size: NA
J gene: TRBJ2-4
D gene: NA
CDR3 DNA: TGCGCCAGCAGCCTGACAGTGCGTCTAGCCAAAAACATTCAGTACTTC
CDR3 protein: CASSLTVRLAKNIQYF

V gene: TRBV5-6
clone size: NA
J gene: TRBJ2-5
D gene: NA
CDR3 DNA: TGTGCCAGCAGCCTGACCCTGAGGGAGACCCAGTACTTC
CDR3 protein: CASSLTLRETQYF

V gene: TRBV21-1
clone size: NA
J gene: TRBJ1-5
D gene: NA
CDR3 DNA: TGTGCCAGCAGTCGCCAGCATTTT
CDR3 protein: CASSRQHF

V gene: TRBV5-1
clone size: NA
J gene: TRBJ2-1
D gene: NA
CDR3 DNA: TGCGCCAGCAGCTTAGGGGCGGATTACAATGAGCAGTTCTTC
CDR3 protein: CASSLGADYNEQFF

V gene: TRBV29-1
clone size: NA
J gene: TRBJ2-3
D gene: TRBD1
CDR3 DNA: TGCAGCGACACTCAGGGGGCTTCCACAGATACGCAGTATTTT
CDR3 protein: CSDTQGASTDTQYF

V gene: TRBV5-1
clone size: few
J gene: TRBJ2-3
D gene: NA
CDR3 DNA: TGCGCCAGCAGCTGGACAGCCGACACAGATACGCAGTATTTT
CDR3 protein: CASSWTADTDTQYF

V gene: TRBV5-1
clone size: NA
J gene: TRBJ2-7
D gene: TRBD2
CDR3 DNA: TGCGCCAGCAGTGTGCTAGCGGGAGGGAACGAGCAGTACTTC
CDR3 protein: CASSVLAGGNEQYF

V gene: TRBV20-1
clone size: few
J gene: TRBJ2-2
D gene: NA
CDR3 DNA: TGCAGTGCAAGGACGGACCCGAACACCGGGGAGCTGTTTTTT
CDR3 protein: CSARTDPNTGELFF

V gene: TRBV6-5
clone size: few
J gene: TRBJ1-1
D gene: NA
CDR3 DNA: TGTGCCAGCAGTTACACCCGGACAGCCGAAGCTTTCTTT
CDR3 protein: CASSYTRTAEAFF

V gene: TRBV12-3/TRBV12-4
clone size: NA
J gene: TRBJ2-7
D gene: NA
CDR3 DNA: TGTGCCAGCAGTGCCGGCCCCACCCAATCCTACGAGCAGTACTTC
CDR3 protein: CASSAGPTQSYEQYF

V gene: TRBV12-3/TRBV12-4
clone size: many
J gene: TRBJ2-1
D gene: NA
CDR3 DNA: TGTGCCAGCAGTTTTCTCGGCGGCTCCTACAATGAGCAGTTCTTC
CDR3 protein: CASSFLGGSYNEQFF

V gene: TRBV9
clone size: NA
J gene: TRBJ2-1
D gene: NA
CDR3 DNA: TGTGCCAGCAGCACCCAGGCCGGTCAATCCTACAATGAGCAGTTCTTC
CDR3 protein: CASSTQAGQSYNEQFF

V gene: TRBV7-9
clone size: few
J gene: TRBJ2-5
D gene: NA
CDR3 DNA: TGTGCCAGCAATGGGATGGGACAAGAGACCCAGTACTTC
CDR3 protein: CASNGMGQETQYF

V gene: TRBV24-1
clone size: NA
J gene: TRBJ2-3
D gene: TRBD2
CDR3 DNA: TGTGCCACCAGTGATTTTGGGACTAGCGGAGGGGTTCCTAGCACAGATACGCAGTATTTT
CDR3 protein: CATSDFGTSGGVPSTDTQYF

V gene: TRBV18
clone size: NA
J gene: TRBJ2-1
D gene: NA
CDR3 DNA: TGTGCCACCTCACCACCCTGGGATTTGGGTGAGCAGTTCTTC
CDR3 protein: CATSPPWDLGEQFF

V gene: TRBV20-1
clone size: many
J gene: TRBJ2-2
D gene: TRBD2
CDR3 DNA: TGCAGTGCGGGGATTAGCGGGGGCACCGGGGAGCTGTTTTTT
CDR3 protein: CSAGISGGTGELFF

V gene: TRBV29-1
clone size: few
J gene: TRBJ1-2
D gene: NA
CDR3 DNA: TGCAGCGCACTGTCGAGTAACTATGGCTACACCTTC
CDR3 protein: CSALSSNYGYTF

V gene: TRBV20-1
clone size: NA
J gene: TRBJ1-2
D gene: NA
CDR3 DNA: TGCAGTGCTAGAGATATGCAGGGAAGGGCAAGGGGCTACACCTTC
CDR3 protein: CSARDMQGRARGYTF

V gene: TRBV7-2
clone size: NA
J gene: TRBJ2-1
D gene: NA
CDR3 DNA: TGTGCCAGCAGCTTAGGGTGGTCAAGCTCCTACAATGAGCAGTTCTTC
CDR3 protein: CASSLGWSSSYNEQFF

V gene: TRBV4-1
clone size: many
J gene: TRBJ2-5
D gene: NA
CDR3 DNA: TGCGCCAGCAGCCCCACCTTTACAGGGAGGATACAGACCCAGTACTTC
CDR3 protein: CASSPTFTGRIQTQYF

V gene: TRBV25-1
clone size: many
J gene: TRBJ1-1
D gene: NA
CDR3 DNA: TGTGCCAGCAGTGCCAGGGAATACACTGAAGCTTTCTTT
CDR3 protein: CASSAREYTEAFF

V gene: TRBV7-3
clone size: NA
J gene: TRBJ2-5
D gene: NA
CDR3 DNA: TGTGCCAGCAGCTTAACGGGCCTCCAAGAGACCCAGTACTTC
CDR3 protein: CASSLTGLQETQYF

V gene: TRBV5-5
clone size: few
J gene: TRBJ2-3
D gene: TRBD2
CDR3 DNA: TGTGCCAGCAGCGTACTAGCGAGAAGCACAGATACGCAGTATTTT
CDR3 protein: CASSVLARSTDTQYF

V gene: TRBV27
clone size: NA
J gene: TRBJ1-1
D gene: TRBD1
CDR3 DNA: TGTGCCAGCAGTTTATCCCTGATTCGGCCGGGACAGGGCACTGAAGCTTTCTTT
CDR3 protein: CASSLSLIRPGQGTEAFF

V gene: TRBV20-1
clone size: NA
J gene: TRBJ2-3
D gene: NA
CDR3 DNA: TGCAGTGCTAGGGGAGCCACAGATACGCAGTATTTT
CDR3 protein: CSARGATDTQYF

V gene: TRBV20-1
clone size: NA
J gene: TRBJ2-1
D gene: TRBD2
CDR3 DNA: TGCAGTGCTAGAGAAACTAGCGGGATTTACAATGAGCAGTTCTTC
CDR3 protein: CSARETSGIYNEQFF

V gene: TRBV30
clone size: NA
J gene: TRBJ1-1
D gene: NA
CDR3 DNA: TGTGCCTGGGAACAGGGAGCTGAAGCTTTCTTT
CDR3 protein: CAWEQGAEAFF

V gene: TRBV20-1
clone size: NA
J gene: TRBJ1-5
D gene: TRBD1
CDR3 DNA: TGCAGTGCTCCAACCAGGGGGCCGAGCAATCAGCCCCAGCATTTT
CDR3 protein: CSAPTRGPSNQPQHF

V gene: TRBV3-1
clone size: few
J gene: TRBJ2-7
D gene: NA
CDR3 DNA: TGTGCCAGCAGCCAGGCCATAGCGGATGGCAAGTACTTC
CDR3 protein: CASSQAIADGKYF

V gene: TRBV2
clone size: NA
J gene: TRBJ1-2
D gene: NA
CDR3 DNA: TGTGCCAGCAGTGGGCCATTTGGCTCTCTTGGCTACACCTTC
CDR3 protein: CASSGPFGSLGYTF

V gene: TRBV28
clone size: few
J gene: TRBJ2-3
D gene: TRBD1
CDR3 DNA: TGTGCCAGCAGTTCCGGGACAGGGGGCTCCGCGCCTCCCTTCGATACGCAGTATTTT
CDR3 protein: CASSSGTGGSAPPFDTQYF

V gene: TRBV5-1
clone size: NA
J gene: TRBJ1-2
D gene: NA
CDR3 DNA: TGCGCCAGCAGCTTGGCCGAAGGGATCTATGGCTACACCTTC
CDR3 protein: CASSLAEGIYGYTF

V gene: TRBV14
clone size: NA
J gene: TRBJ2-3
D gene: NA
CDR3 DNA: TGTGCCAGCAGCCAAGTGGCGCAGGGAGTTGGTACGCAGTATTTT
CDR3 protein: CASSQVAQGVGTQYF

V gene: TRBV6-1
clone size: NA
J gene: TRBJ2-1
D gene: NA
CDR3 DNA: TGTGCCAGCAGTATTAACAATGAGCAGTTCTTC
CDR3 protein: CASSINNEQFF